The rows below give T cell receptor beta chains drawn from one sample of a study of CD4 and CD8 cells across lung adenocarcinoma regions. TCRdb analysed the PCR reads with MiXCR anew, one entry per CDR3 protein. This sample has 3,000 to 3,500 distinct CDR3 sequences, with 65% found just once. The sample taken for sequencing was CD8+ T cells from the margin of a lung tumor. The receptor source for this set is a female donor with lung adenocarcinoma. The CD4 and CD8 labels of this study may be unreliable. CDR3s include the opening cysteine and the closing phenylalanine or tryptophan. A D gene is named only where the DNA matches it firmly. The size entry is marked missing in some rows and otherwise reads once, few, many or a size class.

D: -
J: TRBJ2-2
V: TRBV6-1
size: -
DNA: TGTGCCAGCAGTGAAGTGGGAGATGAATCCGGGGAGCTGTTTTTT
CDR3: CASSEVGDESGELFF

D: -
J: TRBJ2-1
V: TRBV6-1
size: -
DNA: TGTGCCAGCAGTGAACAGAGCGGCTACAATGAGCAGTTCTTC
CDR3: CASSEQSGYNEQFF

D: -
J: TRBJ2-1
V: TRBV6-1
size: -
DNA: TGTGCCAGCAGTGTGTCCGGGATCTCCTACTACAATGAGCAGTTCTTC
CDR3: CASSVSGISYYNEQFF

D: -
J: TRBJ2-1
V: TRBV6-1
size: -
DNA: TGTGCCAGCAGTAAGGAGGGCCCAATTGTAGACGGGGAGCAGTTTTTC
CDR3: CASSKEGPIVDGEQFF

D: -
J: TRBJ2-5
V: TRBV6-1
size: -
DNA: TGTGCCAGCAGTGAAACCGTCGCGGAGCCGCCGGGAGAGACCCAGTACTTC
CDR3: CASSETVAEPPGETQYF

D: TRBD1
J: TRBJ2-5
V: TRBV6-1
size: -
DNA: TGTGGCAGGGGGCTAGGGGGCAGAGTCCCAGAGACGCAGTATTTC
CDR3: CGRGLGGRVPETQYF

D: -
J: TRBJ2-5
V: TRBV27
size: -
DNA: TGTGCCAGCAGTTTCCCCACACAAGAGACCCAGTACTTC
CDR3: CASSFPTQETQYF

D: -
J: TRBJ2-3
V: TRBV6-1
size: -
DNA: TGTGCCAGCACCAAACCCGGACTCAGCACAGATACGCAGTATTTT
CDR3: CASTKPGLSTDTQYF

D: -
J: TRBJ2-5
V: TRBV12-3/TRBV12-4
size: -
DNA: TGTGCCGGGAGCTTAGGTGGGCCAGAGGACACCCAGTACTTC
CDR3: CAGSLGGPEDTQYF

D: -
J: TRBJ1-5
V: TRBV6-5
size: -
DNA: TGTGCCAGCAGTTACTCAGAGGGTCAGCCCCAGCATTTT
CDR3: CASSYSEGQPQHF

D: -
J: TRBJ2-1
V: TRBV6-4
size: large
DNA: TGTGCCAGCAGTGATAAAGCCGAGGGGGGCAATGAGCAGTTCTTC
CDR3: CASSDKAEGGNEQFF

D: -
J: TRBJ1-2
V: TRBV6-1
size: -
DNA: TGTGCCAGCAGAAACAGGGCTCGAATTAACTATGGCTACACCTTC
CDR3: CASRNRARINYGYTF